This T cell receptor beta chain was profiled in a study of T-cell reconstitution after alpha-beta-depleted transplantation in children. This clonotype was recorded at least ten times. Preparing the TCRbeta library involved the use of unique molecular identifiers. TCRdb recomputed calls from the PCR reads with MiXCR, one row per CDR3 protein. The sample lists about 610,000 distinct CDR3 sequences, more than 9% occurring once. This receptor was identified in a human donor who donated a stem cell graft to a child with acute myeloid leukemia. This specimen consisted of PBMCs from the stem cell graft donor, obtained from the stem cell graft.

CDR3 loop: CAISGTFQSADTQYF. The CDR3 DNA sequence: TGTGCCATCAGTGGGACTTTTCAAAGCGCAGATACGCAGTATTTT. The chain joins TRBV10-3 to TRBJ2-3; perhaps TRBD2 as D (5 bases). This CDR3 is built from 15 residues. Germline V gives CDR1 ENHRY, CDR2 SYGVKD. V was trimmed by 4 bases and J by 4 bases, leaving 15 bases between them.